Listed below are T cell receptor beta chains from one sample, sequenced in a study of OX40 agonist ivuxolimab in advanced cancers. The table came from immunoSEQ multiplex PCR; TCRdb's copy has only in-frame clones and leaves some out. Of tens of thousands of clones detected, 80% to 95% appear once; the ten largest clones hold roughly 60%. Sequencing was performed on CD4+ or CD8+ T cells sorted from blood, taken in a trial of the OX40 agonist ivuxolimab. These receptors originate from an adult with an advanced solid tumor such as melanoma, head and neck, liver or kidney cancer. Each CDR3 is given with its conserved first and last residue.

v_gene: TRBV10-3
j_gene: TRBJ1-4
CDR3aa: CAISELLRGATTNEKLFF

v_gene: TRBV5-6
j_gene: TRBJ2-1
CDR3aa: CASSRDPRYNEQFF

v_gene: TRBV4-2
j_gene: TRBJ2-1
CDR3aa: CASSPSGGGNEQFF

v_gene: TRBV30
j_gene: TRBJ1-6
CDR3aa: CAWTLGGYNSPLHF

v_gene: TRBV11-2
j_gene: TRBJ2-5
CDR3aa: CASSLAQGREETQYF

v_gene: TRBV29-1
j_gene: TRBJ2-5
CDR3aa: CSVPRTGLETQYF

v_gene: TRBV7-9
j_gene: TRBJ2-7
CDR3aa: CASSRGANNEQYF

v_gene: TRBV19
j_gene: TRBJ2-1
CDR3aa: CASRPTSGGASEQFF

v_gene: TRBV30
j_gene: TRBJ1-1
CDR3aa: CALQFLLQNTEAFF

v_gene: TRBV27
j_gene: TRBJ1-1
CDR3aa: CASSLSFGRYTEAFF

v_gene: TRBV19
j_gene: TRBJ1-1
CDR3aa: CASEAGSTEAFF

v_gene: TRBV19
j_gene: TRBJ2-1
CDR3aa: CASSIGQFREQFF

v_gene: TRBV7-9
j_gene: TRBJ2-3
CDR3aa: CASSFGGVRDTQYF

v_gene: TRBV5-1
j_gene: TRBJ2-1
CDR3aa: CASSWGGSNEQFF

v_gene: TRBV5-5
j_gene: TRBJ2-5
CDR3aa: CASSFSGGAGETQYF

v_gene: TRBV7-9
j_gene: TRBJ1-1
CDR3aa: CASSATGGSNTEAFF